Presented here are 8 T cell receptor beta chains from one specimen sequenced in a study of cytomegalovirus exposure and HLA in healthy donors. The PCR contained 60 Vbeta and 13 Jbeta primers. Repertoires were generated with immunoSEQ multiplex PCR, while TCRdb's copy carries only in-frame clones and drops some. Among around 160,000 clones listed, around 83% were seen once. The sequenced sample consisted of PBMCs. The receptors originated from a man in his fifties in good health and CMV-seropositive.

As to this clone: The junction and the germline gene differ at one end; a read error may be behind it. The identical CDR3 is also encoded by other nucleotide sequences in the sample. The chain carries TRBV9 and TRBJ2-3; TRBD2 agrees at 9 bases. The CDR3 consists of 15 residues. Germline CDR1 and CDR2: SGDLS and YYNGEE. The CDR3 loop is CASSVAGVTTDTQYF. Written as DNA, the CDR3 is TGTGCCAGCAGTGTAGCGGGGGTTACCACAGATACGCAGTATTTT.

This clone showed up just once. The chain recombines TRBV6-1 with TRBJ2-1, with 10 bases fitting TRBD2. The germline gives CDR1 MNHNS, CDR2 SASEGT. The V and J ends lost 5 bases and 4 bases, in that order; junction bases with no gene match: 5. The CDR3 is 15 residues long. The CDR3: CASSNLAGEYNEQFF. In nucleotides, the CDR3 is TGTGCCAGCAGTAACCTAGCGGGGGAGTACAATGAGCAGTTCTTC.

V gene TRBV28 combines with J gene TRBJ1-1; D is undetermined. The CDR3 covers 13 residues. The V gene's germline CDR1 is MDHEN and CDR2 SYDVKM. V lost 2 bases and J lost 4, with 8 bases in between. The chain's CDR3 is CASSLREATEAFF. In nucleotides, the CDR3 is TGTGCCAGCAGTTTAAGAGAGGCCACTGAAGCTTTCTTT.

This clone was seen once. CDR3 coding DNA: TGTGCCAGTAGTACCCCGACAGGGGGCATATACAATGAGCAGTTCTTC. As protein: CASSTPTGGIYNEQFF. This chain connects TRBV19 to TRBJ2-1; 10 nucleotides agree with TRBD1. Germline values: CDR1 LNHDA, CDR2 SQIVND (reference sequence). J gave up 4 bases and V 4 bases, and 7 bases lay outside the gene matches. The CDR3 contains 16 residues. Together with reference TRBV19 and TRBJ2-1, the CDR3 gives the full variable domain: DGGITQSPKYLFRKEGQNVTLSCEQNLNHDAMYWYRQDPGQGLRLIYYSQIVNDFQKGDIAEGYSVSREKKESFPLTVTSAQKNPTAFYLCASSTPTGGIYNEQFFGPGTRLTVL.

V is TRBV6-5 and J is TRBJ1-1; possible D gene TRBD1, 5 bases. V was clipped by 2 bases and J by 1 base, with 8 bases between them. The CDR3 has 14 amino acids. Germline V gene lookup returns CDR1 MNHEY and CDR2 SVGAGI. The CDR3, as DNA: TGTGCCAGCAGTTACGGACAAACGAACACTGAAGCTTTCTTT. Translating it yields CASSYGQTNTEAFF.

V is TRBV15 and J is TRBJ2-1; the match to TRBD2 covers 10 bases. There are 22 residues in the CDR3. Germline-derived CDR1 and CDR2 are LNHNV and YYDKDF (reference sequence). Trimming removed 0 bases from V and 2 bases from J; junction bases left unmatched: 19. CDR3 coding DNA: TGTGCCACCAGCAGAGATAGGGGGATGGGTAGCGGGAGGTTTGGGGCCTACAATGAGCAGTTCTTC. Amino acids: CATSRDRGMGSGRFGAYNEQFF.

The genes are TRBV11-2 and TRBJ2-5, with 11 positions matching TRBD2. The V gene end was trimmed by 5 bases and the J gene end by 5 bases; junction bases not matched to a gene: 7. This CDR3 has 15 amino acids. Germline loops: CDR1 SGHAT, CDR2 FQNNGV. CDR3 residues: CASSLTSGGGETQYF. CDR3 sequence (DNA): TGTGCCAGCAGCCTCACTAGCGGGGGAGGGGAGACCCAGTACTTC.

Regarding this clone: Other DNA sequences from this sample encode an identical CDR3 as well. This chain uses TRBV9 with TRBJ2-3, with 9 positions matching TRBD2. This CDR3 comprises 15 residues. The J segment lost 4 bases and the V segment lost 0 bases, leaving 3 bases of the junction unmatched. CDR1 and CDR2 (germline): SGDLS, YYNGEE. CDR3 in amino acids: CASSVVSGGADTQYF. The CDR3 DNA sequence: TGTGCCAGCAGCGTAGTTAGCGGGGGCGCAGATACGCAGTATTTT.